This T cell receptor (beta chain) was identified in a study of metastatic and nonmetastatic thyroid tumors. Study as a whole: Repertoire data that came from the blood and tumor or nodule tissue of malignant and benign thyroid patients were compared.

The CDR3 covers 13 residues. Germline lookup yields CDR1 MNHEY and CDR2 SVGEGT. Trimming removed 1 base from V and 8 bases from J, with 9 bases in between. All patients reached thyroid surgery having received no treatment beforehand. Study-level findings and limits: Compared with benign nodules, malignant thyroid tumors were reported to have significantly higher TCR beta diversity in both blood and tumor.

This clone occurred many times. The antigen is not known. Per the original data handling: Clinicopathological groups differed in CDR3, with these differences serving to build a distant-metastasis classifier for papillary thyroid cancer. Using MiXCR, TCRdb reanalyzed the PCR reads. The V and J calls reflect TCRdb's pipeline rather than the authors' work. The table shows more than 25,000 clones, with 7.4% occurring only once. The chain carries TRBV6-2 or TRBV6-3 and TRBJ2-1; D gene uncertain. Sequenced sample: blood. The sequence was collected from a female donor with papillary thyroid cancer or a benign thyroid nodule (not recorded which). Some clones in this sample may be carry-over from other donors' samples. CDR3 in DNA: TGTGCCAGCAGTTACTTACACCGAGATGAGCAGTTCTTC. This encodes CASSYLHRDEQFF.